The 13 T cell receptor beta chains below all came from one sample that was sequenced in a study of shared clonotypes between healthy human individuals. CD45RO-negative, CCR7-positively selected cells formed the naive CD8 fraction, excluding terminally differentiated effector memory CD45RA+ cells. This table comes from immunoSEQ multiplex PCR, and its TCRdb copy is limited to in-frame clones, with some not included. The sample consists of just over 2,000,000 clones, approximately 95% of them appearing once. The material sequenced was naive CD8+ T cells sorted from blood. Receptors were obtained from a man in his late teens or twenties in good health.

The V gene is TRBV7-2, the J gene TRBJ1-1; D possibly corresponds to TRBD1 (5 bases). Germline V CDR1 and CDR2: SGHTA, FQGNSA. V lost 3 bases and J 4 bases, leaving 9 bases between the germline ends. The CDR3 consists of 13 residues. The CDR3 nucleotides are TGTGCCAGCAGCTTGGGGGTTACCACTGAAGCTTTCTTT. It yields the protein CASSLGVTTEAFF.

CDR3 loop: CARGWGGIEETQYF. CDR3 sequence (DNA): TGTGCTAGAGGGTGGGGGGGGATCGAAGAGACCCAGTACTTC. The rearrangement links TRBV30 to TRBJ2-5; 7 nucleotides align to TRBD2. Germline lookup yields CDR1 GTSNPN and CDR2 SVGIG (reference sequence). The CDR3 sequence is 14 residues long. The full variable domain, its missing parts supplied by reference TRBV30 and TRBJ2-5, is SQTIHQWPATLVQPVGSPLSLECTVEGTSNPNLYWYRQAAGRGLQLLFYSVGIGQISSEVPQNLSASRPQDRQFILSSKKLLLSDSGFYLCARGWGGIEETQYFGPGTRLLVL.

This chain's CDR3 is CASSYSKAQAYEQYF. As DNA, the CDR3 is TGTGCCAGTAGTTATTCTAAGGCACAGGCCTACGAGCAGTACTTC. This chain connects TRBV19 to TRBJ2-7; a possible D gene is TRBD1 (5 bases). The V gene's germline CDR1 is LNHDA and CDR2 SQIVND (reference sequence). CDR3 length: 15 residues. Trimming left V 5 bases short and J 2 bases short, with 16 bases between.

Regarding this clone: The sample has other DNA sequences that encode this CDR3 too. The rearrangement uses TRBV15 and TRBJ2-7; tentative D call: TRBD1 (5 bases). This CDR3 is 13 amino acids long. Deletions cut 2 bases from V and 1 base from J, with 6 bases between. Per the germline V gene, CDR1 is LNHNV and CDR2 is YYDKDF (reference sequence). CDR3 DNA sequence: TGTGCCACCAGCAGAACAGGATCCTACGAGCAGTACTTC. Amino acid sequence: CATSRTGSYEQYF. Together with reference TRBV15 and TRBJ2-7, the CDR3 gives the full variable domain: DAMVIQNPRYQVTQFGKPVTLSCSQTLNHNVMYWYQQKSSQAPKLLFHYYDKDFNNEADTPDNFQSRRPNTSFCFLDIRSPGLGDTAMYLCATSRTGSYEQYFGPGTRLTVT.

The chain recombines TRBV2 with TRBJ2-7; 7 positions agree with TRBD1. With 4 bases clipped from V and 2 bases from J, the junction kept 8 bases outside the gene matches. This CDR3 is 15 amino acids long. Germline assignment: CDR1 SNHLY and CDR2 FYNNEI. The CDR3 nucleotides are TGTGCCAGCAGTGGGCCAACGGGACAGACCTACGAGCAGTACTTC. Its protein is CASSGPTGQTYEQYF.

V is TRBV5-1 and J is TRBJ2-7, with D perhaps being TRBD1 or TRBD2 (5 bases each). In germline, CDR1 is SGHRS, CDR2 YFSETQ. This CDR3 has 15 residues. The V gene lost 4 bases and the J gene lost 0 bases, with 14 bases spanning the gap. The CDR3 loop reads CASSRGRFGSYEQYF. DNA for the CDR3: TGCGCCAGCAGCCGGGGCCGTTTCGGCTCCTACGAGCAGTACTTC.

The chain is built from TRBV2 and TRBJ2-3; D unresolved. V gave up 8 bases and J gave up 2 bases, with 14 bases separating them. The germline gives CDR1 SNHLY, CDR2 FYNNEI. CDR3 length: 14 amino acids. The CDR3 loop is CASHTSSYTDTQYF. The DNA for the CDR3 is TGTGCCAGCCATACGTCCAGCTACACAGATACGCAGTATTTT.

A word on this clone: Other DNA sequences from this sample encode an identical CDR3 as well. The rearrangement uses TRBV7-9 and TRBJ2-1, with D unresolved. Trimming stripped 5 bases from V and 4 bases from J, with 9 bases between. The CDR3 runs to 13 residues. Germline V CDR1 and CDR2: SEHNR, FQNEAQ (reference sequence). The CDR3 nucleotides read TGTGCCAGCAGCAGCCCCCTTTACAATGAGCAGTTCTTC. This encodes CASSSPLYNEQFF.

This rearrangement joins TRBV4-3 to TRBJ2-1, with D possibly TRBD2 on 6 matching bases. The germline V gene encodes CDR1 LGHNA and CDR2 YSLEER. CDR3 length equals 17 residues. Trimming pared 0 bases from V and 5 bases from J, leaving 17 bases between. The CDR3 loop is CASSQDWISGADNEQFF. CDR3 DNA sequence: TGCGCCAGCAGCCAAGATTGGATTAGCGGAGCTGACAATGAGCAGTTCTTC.

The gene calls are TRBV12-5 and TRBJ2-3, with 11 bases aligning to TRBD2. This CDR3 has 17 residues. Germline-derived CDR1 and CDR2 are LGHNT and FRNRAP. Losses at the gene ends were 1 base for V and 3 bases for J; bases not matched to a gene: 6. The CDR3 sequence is CASGLDIAGGPTDTQYF. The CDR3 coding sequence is TGTGCTAGTGGTTTGGACATAGCGGGGGGGCCTACAGATACGCAGTATTTT.

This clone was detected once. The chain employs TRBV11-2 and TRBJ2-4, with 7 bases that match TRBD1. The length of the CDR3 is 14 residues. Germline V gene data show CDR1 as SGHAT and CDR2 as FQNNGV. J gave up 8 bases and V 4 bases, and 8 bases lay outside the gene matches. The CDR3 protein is CASSYDRDLDIQYF. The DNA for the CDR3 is TGTGCCAGCAGCTATGACAGGGATTTAGACATTCAGTACTTC.

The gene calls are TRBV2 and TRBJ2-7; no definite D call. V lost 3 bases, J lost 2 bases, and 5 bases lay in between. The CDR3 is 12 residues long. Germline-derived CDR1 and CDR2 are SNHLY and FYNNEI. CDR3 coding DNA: TGTGCCAGCAGTGACCGGACCTACGAGCAGTACTTC. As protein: CASSDRTYEQYF.

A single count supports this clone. CDR3 in DNA: TGTGCCAGCAGTGACCAGGGGGCGGACTCTGGAAACACCATATATTTT. Its translation is CASSDQGADSGNTIYF. The J gene is TRBJ1-3, the V gene TRBV6-1; 8 bases are a match to TRBD1. This CDR3 comprises 16 residues. With 3 bases clipped from V and 0 bases from J, the junction kept 4 bases outside the gene matches. Germline CDR1 and CDR2: MNHNS and SASEGT.